This T cell receptor (beta chain) was retrieved from a study of graft-versus-host responses after intestinal transplantation. Intraepithelial lymphocytes and lamina propria lymphocytes were released through processing of graft tissue. Assay used: immunoSEQ multiplex PCR; TCRdb lists only in-frame clones, some missing. This sample has more than 12,000 clones, with 65% to 70% found just once. Sequences were derived from ileum tissue, sampled around 730 days after intestinal transplantation. This sequence originates from a human patient who received an intestinal transplant, so some T cells may come from the graft donor.

The DNA of the CDR3 is TGTGCCAGCAGCAAATGCGAAGAGGGGAACACTGAAGCTTTCTTT. Its protein is CASSKCEEGNTEAFF. The V gene is TRBV21-1, the J gene TRBJ1-1. TRBV21-1 is marked as a pseudogene. The CDR3 extends over 15 amino acids.